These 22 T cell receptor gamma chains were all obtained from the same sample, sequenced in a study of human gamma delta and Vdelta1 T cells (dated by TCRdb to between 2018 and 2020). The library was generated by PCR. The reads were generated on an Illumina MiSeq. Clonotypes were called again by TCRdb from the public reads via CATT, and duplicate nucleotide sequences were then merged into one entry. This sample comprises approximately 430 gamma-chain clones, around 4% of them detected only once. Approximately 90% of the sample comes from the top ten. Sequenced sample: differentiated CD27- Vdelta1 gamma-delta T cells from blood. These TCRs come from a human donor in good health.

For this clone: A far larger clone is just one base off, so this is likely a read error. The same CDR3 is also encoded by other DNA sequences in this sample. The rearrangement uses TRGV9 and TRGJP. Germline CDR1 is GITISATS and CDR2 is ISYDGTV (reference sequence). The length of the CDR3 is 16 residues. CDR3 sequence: CALWEVRELGKKIKVF. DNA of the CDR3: TGTGCCTTGTGGGAGGTGCGGGAGTTGGGGAAAAAAATCAAGGTATTT.

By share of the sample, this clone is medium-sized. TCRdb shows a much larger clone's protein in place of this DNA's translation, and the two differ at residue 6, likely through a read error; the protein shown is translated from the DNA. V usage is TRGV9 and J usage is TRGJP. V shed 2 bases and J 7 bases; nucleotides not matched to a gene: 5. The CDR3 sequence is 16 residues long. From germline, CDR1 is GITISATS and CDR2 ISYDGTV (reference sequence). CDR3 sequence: CALWEARELGKKIKVF. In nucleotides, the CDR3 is TGTGCCTTGTGGGAGGCGCGGGAGTTGGGCAAAAAAATCAAGGTATTT.

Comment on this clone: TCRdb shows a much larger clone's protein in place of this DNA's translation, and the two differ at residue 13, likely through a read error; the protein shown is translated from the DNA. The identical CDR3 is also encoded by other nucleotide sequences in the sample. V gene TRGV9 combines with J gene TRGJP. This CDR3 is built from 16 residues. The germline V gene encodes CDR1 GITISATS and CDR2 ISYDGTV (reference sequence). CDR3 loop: CALWEVRELGKKVKVF. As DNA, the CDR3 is TGTGCCTTGTGGGAGGTGCGGGAGTTGGGCAAAAAAGTCAAGGTCTTT.

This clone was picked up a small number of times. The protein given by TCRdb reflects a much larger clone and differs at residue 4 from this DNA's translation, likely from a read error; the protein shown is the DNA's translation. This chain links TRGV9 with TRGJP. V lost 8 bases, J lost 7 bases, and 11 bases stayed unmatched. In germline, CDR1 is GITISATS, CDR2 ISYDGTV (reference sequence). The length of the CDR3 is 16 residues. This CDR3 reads CALFEVRELGKKIKVF. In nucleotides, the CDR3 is TGTGCCTTGTTTGAGGTGCGGGAGTTGGGCAAAAAAATCAAGGTATTT.

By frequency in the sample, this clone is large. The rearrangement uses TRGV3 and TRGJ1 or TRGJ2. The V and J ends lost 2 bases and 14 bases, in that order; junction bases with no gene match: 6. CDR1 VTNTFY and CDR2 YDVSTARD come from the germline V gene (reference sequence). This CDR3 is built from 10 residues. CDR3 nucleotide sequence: TGTGCCACCTGGGACATTTTTGAACTCTTT. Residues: CATWDIFELF.

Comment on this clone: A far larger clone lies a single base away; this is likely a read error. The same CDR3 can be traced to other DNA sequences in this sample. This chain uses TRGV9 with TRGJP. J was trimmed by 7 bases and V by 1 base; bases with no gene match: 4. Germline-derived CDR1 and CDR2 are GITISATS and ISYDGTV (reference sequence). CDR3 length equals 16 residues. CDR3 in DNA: TGTGCCTTGTGGGAGGTACGGGAGTTGGGCAAAAAAATCAAGGTATTT. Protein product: CALWEVRELGKKIKVF.

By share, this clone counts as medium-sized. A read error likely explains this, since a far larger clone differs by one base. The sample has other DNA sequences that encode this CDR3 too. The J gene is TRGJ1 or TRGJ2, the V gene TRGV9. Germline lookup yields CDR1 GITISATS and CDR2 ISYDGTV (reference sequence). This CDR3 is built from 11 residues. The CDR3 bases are TGTGCCTTATGGGAGGTTGGCAAGAAACTCTTT. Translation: CALWEVGKKLF.

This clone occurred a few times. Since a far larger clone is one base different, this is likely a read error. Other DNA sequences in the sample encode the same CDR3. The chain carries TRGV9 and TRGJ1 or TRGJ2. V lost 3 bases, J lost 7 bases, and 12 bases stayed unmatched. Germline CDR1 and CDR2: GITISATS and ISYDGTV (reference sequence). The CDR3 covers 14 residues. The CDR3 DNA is TGTGCCTTGTGGGAGACTCTGGTTTACTATAAGAAACTCTTT. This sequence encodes CALWETLVYYKKLF.

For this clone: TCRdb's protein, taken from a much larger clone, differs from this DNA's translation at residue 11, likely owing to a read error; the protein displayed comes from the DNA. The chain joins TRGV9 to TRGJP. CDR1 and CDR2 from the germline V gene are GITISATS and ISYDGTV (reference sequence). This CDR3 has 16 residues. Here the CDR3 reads CALWEVRELGEKIKVF. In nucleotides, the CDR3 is TGTGCCTTGTGGGAGGTGCGGGAGTTGGGCGAAAAAATCAAGGTATTT.

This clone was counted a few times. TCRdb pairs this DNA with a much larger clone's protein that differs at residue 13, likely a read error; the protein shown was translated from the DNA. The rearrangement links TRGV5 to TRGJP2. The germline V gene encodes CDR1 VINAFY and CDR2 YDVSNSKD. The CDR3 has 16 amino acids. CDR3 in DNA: TGTGCCACCTGGGACAGGAAAGTTAGTCGTGATTGGACCAAGACGTTT. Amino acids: CATWDRKVSRDWTKTF.

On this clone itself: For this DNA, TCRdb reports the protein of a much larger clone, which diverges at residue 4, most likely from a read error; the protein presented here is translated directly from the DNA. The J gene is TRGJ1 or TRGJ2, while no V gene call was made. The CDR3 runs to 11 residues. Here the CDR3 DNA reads TGTGCCACCCGGGACGCAGTAAGGAAACTCTTT. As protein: CATRDAVRKLF.

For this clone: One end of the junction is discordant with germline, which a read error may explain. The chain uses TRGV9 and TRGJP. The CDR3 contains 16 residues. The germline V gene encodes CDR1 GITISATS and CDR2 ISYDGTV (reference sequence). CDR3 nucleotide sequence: TGTGCCTTGTGGGAGGTGCGGGTGGTGGGCAAAAAAAACAAGGTCTTT. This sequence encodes CALWEVRVVGKKNKVF.

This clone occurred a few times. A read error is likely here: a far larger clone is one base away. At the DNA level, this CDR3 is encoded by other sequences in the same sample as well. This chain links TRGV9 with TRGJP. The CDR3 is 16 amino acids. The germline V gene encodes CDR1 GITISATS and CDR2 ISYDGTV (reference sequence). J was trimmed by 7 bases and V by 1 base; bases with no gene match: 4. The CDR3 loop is CALWEVRELGKKIKVF. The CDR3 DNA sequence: TGTGCCTTGTGGGAGGTTCGGGAGTTGGGCAAAAAAATCAAGGTATTT.

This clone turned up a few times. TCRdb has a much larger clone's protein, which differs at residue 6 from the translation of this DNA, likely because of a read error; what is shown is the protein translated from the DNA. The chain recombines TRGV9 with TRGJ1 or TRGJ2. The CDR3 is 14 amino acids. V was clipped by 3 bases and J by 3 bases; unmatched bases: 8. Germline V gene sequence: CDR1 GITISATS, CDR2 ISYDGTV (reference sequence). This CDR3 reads CALWENLVYYKKLF. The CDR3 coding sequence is TGTGCCTTGTGGGAGAATCTGGTTTATTATAAGAAACTCTTT.

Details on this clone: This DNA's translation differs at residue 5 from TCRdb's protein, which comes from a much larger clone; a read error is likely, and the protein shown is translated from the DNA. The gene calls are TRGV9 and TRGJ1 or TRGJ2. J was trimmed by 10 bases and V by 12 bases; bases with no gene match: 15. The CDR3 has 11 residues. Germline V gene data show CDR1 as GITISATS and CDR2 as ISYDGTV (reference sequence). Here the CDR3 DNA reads TGTGCCGGGTGGCAGGTTGGCAAGAAACTCTTT. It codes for CAGWQVGKKLF.

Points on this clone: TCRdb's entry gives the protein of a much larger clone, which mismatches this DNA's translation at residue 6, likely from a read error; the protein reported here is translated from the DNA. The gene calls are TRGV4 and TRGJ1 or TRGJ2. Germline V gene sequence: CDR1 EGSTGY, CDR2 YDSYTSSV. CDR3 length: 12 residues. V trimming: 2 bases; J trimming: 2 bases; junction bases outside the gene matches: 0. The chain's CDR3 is CATWDDYYKKLF. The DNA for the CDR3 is TGTGCCACCTGGGATGATTATTATAAGAAACTCTTT.

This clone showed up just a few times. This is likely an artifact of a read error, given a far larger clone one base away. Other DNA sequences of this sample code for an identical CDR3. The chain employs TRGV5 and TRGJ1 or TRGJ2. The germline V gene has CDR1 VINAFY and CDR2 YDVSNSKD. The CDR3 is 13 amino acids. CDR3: CATWEKPGHKKLF. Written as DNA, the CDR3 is TGTGCCACTTGGGAGAAGCCAGGGCATAAGAAACTCTTT.

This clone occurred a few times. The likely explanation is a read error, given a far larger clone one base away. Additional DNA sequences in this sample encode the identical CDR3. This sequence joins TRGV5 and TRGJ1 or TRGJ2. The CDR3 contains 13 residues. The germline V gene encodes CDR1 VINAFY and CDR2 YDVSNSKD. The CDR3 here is CATWEKPGHKKLF. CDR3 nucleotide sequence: TGTGCCACCTGGGAGAAGCCAGGGCATAAGAAACTTTTT.

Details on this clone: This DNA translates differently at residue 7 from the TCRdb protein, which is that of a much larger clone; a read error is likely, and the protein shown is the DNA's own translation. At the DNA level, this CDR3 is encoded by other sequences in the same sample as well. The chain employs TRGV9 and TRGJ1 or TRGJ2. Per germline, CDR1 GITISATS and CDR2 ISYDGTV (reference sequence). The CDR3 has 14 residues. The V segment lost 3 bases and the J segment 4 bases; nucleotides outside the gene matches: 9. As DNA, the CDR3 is TGTGCCTTGTGGGAGACTCGGGTCTATTATAAGAAACTCTTT. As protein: CALWETRVYYKKLF.

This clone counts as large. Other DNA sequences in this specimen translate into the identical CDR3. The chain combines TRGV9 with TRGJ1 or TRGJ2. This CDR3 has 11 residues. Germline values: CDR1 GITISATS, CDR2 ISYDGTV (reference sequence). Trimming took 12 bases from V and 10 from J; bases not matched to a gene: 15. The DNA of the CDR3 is TGTGCCGGGGGGGAGGTTGGCAAGAAACTCTTT. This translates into CAGGEVGKKLF.

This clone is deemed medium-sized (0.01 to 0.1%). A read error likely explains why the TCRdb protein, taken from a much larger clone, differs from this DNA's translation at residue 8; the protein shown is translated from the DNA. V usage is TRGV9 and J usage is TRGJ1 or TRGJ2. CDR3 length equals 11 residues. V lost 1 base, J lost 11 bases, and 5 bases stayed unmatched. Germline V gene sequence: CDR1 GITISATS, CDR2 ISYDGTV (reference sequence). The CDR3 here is CALWEVGEKLF. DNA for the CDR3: TGTGCCTTGTGGGAGGTTGGCGAGAAACTCTTT.

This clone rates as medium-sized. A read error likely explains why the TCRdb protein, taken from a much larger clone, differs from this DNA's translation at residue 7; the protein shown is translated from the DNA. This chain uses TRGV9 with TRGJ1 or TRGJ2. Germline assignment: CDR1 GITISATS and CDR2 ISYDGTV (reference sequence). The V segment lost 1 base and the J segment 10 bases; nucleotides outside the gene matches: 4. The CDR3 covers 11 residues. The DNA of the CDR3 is TGTGCCTTGTGGGAGGTTAGCAAGAAACTCTTT. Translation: CALWEVSKKLF.